One and the same sample provided the 3 T cell receptor beta chains below, sequenced in a study of blood T cell repertoires in COVID-19. The table came from immunoSEQ multiplex PCR; TCRdb's copy has only in-frame clones and leaves some out. This table has fewer than 250,000 clones, around 84% appearing once. Sequences were obtained from peripheral blood. These receptors were obtained from a man in his fifties with COVID-19, enrolled during active disease.

The table lists this clone with many counts. The chain links TRBV11-2 to TRBJ2-7, with a possible D match to TRBD1 (5 bases). Trimming took off 0 bases at V and 0 bases at J, with 12 bases between the two ends. CDR3 length: 16 residues. The germline gives CDR1 SGHAT, CDR2 FQNNGV. The CDR3 sequence: CASSLEVNRLSYEQYF. CDR3 DNA: TGTGCCAGCAGCTTAGAGGTTAACAGGCTCTCCTACGAGCAGTACTTC.

This clone was detected a few times. The chain joins TRBV6-5 to TRBJ2-3; 8 bases agree with TRBD2. The germline V gene has CDR1 MNHEY and CDR2 SVGAGI. This CDR3 is 13 amino acids long. The ends lost 11 bases at V and 3 bases at J; junction bases unmatched: 7. CDR3 bases: TGTGCCTCCGCGGGGGGTATAACAGATACGCAGTATTTT. It yields the protein CASAGGITDTQYF.

J is TRBJ2-7 and V is TRBV2; 7 bases are a match to TRBD1. This CDR3 contains 13 residues. V was clipped by 10 bases and J by 4 bases; unmatched bases: 10. Germline V CDR1 and CDR2: SNHLY, FYNNEI. CDR3 DNA sequence: TGTGCCACCGAACCGGGACAGTTTTACGAGCAGTACTTC. This translates into CATEPGQFYEQYF.